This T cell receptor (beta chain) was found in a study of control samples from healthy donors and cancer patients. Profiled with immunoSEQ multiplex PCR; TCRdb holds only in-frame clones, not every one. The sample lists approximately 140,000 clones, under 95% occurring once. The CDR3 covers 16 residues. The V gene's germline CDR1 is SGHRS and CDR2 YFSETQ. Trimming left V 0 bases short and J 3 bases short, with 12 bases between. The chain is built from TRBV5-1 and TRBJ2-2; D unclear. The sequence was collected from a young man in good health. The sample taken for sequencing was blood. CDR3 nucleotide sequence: TGCGCCAGCAGCTTGGCAGGTTTCCCCTACACCGGGGAGCTGTTTTTT. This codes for CASSLAGFPYTGELFF.